A single sample is the source of the 15 T cell receptor beta chains below, sequenced in a study of tumor and adjacent non-tumor tissue in lung cancer. No cell sorting was done before RNA was extracted from the tissue. Distant lung tissue was collected more than 3 cm away from the tumor edge. A modified ARM-PCR protocol with three rounds of nested PCR amplified TCRbeta. TCRdb called the multiplex PCR reads again in MiXCR, with one record for every CDR3 protein. The sample lists over 100,000 distinct CDR3 sequences, 62% occurring once. The sample was distant non-tumor lung tissue. The receptors here all came from a man aged 55 to 70 with non-small cell lung cancer.

This clonotype was counted at least ten times. V is TRBV5-6 and J is TRBJ2-5; a possible D gene is TRBD2 (6 bases). Trimming stripped 2 bases from V and 1 base from J, with 9 bases between. Germline CDR1 reads SGHDT; CDR2 reads YYEEEE. The length of the CDR3 is 14 residues. The CDR3 nucleotides are TGTGCCAGCAGCTTCGGGGACTCCCAAGAGACCCAGTACTTC. Amino acids: CASSFGDSQETQYF.

A remark on this clonotype: A read error may be the cause here, since a much bigger clone is one base away. The chain carries TRBV20-1 and TRBJ2-5; no firm D call. Germline V gives CDR1 DFQATT, CDR2 SNEGSKA (reference sequence). The CDR3 extends over 12 amino acids. V lost 2 bases to trimming and J lost 5 bases, with 9 bases between them. Here the CDR3 reads CSARPMAETQYF. CDR3 DNA sequence: TGCAGTGCTAGACCCATGGCGGAGACCCAGTACTTC.

J is TRBJ2-7 and V is TRBV20-1, with 10 bases that match TRBD2. The J segment lost 2 bases and the V segment lost 6 bases, leaving 13 bases of the junction unmatched. The germline V gene encodes CDR1 DFQATT and CDR2 SNEGSKA (reference sequence). The CDR3 spans 16 residues. CDR3 DNA sequence: TGCAGTGCCAGCGGGGTAGCGGGGGGCGGGACCTACGAGCAGTACTTC. Protein sequence: CSASGVAGGGTYEQYF.

For this clonotype: The final CDR3 position lacks the conserved phenylalanine or tryptophan, pointing to a likely read error. In DNA, the CDR3 is TGCGCCAGCAGCCAAGAAGTAGCCAAAGCTTTCTTA. Its translation is CASSQEVAKAFL. The gene calls are TRBV4-1 and TRBJ1-1, with D hard to call. Germline CDR1 reads MGHRA; CDR2 reads YSYEKL. With 0 bases removed from V and 9 bases from J, the gap between germline ends came to 8 bases. The CDR3 loop spans 12 amino acids.

Comment on this clonotype: Because the CDR3 is missing its conserved closing phenylalanine or tryptophan, this is likely a read error. The chain has TRBV28 and TRBJ1-1; D is uncertain. Germline CDR1 and CDR2: MDHEN and SYDVKM. V lost 7 bases to trimming and J lost 4 bases, with 13 bases between them. This CDR3 region has 13 residues. CDR3 nucleotide sequence: TGTGCCAGCATTTGCCCCACGTCCACTGAAGCTTTCTAT. Its translation: CASICPTSTEAFY.

A remark on this clonotype: No conserved phenylalanine or tryptophan ends this CDR3, so it is likely a read error. Because the CDR3's place on the DNA is in doubt, the DNA is left out and the CDR3 is given as listed by TCRdb. The chain combines TRBV11-2 with TRBJ2-5; the table's TRBD2 call for D was not verified on the DNA. CDR1 and CDR2 (germline): SGHAT, FQNNGV. The CDR3 region is 15 residues in length, termini included. The CDR3 reads CASILDAGGQETQYL.

The V and J genes are TRBV16 and TRBJ1-1, with 8 bases lining up with TRBD1. Unmatched junction bases numbered 11, after V lost 4 bases and J lost 1 base. CDR1 is KGHSY, CDR2 FQNENV, per germline. The CDR3 runs 17 residues. This CDR3 reads CASSRKGTGVGNTEAFF. Written as DNA, the CDR3 is TGTGCCAGCAGCCGAAAGGGGACAGGAGTAGGGAACACTGAAGCTTTCTTT.

The gene calls are TRBV20-1 and TRBJ2-7, with 9 bases aligning to TRBD1. Looked up from germline, CDR1 is DFQATT and CDR2 is SNEGSKA (reference sequence). Trimming cost V 6 bases and J 3 bases; bases outside gene matches: 9. The length of the CDR3 is 14 residues. The CDR3 protein is CSAHPPGQGYEQYF. CDR3 in DNA: TGCAGTGCCCACCCTCCGGGACAGGGCTACGAGCAGTACTTC.

This clonotype was picked up one time. At one boundary the junction diverges from the germline segment, which might be a read error. The J gene is TRBJ1-5, the V gene TRBV6-6, with 7 bases fitting TRBD1. The CDR3 covers 15 residues. Germline CDR1 MNHNY, CDR2 SVGAGI (reference sequence). CDR3 coding DNA: TGTGCCAGCAGCCTCTGGGACAGTGGCAATGAGCCCCAGCATTTT. Translating it yields CASSLWDSGNEPQHF.

This clonotype appeared a single time. As the CDR3 is not closed by the conserved phenylalanine or tryptophan, this likely results from a read error. This chain uses TRBV4-1 with TRBJ1-1; perhaps TRBD1 as D (5 bases). The CDR3 runs to 14 residues. Trimming shortened V by 4 bases and J by 7 bases, and 16 bases separated the two germline ends. CDR1 is MGHRA, CDR2 YSYEKL, per germline. The CDR3 sequence is CASSRRSEGNEAFL. CDR3 in DNA: TGCGCCAGCAGCCGACGCTCCGAGGGGAATGAAGCTTTCTTA.

This chain uses TRBV11-1 with TRBJ2-1; D perhaps matches TRBD2 (6 bases). The CDR3 spans 16 residues. Germline loops: CDR1 SGHAT, CDR2 FQDESV (reference sequence). Trimming pared 5 bases from V and 6 bases from J, leaving 20 bases between. The CDR3 DNA reads TGTGCCAGCAGCCGAAGGGGACTTGCCTCGGGCAATGAGCAGTTCTTC. As protein: CASSRRGLASGNEQFF.

The chain carries TRBV11-1 and TRBJ1-1, with D tentatively TRBD1 (6 bases). Germline lookup yields CDR1 SGHAT and CDR2 FQDESV (reference sequence). The CDR3 runs to 14 residues. Between the trimmed V and J ends, which lost 2 bases and 6 bases, there was a span of 13 bases. CDR3 residues: CASSLPGEKSEAFF. As DNA, the CDR3 is TGTGCCAGCAGCTTACCAGGGGAGAAATCTGAAGCTTTCTTT.

This clonotype has just a few counts. This chain links TRBV11-2 with TRBJ2-1, with a possible D match to TRBD2 (5 bases). The CDR3 has 15 residues. Per the germline V gene, CDR1 is SGHAT and CDR2 is FQNNGV. V lost 2 bases and J lost 6, with 14 bases in between. This CDR3 reads CASSLRVASSNEQFF. DNA for the CDR3: TGTGCCAGCAGCTTACGGGTAGCGTCGTCCAATGAGCAGTTCTTC.

The chain is built from TRBV20-1 and TRBJ2-5; 10 positions match TRBD2. CDR1 and CDR2 (germline): DFQATT, SNEGSKA (reference sequence). CDR3 size: 12 residues. Trimming took 7 bases from V and 5 from J; bases not matched to a gene: 4. For the CDR3, the DNA is TGCAGTGTTCGACTAGCGGGTGAGACCCAGTACTTC. Translated: CSVRLAGETQYF.

This clonotype was seen many times. The V and J genes are TRBV7-9 and TRBJ2-2; 8 positions agree with TRBD1. CDR3 length: 15 residues. Germline V gene sequence: CDR1 SEHNR, CDR2 FQNEAQ (reference sequence). Unmatched junction bases numbered 1, after V lost 4 bases and J lost 0 bases. CDR3 DNA sequence: TGTGCCAGCAGCTCACAGGGGGCGAACACCGGGGAGCTGTTTTTT. This encodes CASSSQGANTGELFF.